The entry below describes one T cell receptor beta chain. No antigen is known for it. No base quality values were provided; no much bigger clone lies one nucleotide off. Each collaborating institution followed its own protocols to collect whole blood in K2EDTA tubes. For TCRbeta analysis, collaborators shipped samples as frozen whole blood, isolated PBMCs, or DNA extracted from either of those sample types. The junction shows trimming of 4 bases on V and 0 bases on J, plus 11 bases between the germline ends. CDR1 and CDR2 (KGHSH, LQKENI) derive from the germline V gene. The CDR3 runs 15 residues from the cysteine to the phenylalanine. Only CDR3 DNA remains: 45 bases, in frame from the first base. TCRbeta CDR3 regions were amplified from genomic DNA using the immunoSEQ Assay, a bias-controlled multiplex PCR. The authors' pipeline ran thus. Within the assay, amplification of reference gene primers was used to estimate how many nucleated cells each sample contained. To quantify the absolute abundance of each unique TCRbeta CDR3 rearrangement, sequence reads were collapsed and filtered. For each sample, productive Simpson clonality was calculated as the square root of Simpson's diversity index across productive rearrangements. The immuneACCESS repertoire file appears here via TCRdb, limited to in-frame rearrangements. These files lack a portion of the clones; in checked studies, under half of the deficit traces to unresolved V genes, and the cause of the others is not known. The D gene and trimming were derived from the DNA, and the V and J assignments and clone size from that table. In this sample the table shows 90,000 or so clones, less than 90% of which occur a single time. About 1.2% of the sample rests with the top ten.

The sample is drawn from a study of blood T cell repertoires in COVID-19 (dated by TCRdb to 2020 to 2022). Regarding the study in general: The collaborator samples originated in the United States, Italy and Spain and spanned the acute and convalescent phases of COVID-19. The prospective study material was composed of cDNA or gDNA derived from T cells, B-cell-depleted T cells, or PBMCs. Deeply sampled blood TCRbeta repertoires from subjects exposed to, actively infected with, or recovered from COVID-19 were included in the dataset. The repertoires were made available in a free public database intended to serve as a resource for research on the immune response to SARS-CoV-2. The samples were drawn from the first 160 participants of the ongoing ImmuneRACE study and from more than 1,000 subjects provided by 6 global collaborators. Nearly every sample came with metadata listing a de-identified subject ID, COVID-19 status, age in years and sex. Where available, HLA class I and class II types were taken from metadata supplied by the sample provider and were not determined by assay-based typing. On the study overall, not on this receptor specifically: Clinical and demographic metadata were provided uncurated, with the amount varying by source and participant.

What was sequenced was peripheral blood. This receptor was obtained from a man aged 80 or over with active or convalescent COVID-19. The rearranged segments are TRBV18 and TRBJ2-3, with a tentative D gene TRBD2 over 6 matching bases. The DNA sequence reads TGTGCCAGCTCACGTTTAGCGGTGAGCACAGATACGCAGTATTTT. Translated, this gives CASSRLAVSTDTQYF.